The present T cell receptor (beta chain) was sequenced within a study of blood T cell repertoires in COVID-19. Study-wide context: Donors in the United States, Italy and Spain gave samples during acute or convalescent COVID-19.

Here immunoSEQ multiplex PCR was the method, and the copy in TCRdb shows in-frame clones only, minus some. Here the sample spans about 160,000 clones, about four fifths being singletons. Participants spanned ages about 18 to 90 years and resided in some 22 US areas. Assignments of participants to cohorts depended upon their own reported clinical history. Trimming stripped 0 bases from V and 7 bases from J, with 15 bases between. CDR1 is SGHTA, CDR2 FQGNSA, per germline. The CDR3 covers 15 residues. The clonotype originates from an older woman who had recovered from COVID-19. V gene TRBV7-2 combines with J gene TRBJ2-5; D is uncertain. Input material: PBMCs or T cells enriched from blood (not recorded which). DNA for the CDR3: TGTGCCAGCAGCTTAGCCAGCACCGAGAGAGGGACCCAGTACTTC. Protein product: CASSLASTERGTQYF.